This T cell receptor beta chain stems from a study of T cell responses to AZD1222 COVID-19 vaccine. Only a few counts were recorded for this clone. Using immunoSEQ multiplex PCR, the repertoire was profiled, and TCRdb retains in-frame clones only, with some absent. Here the sample spans 100,000 to 150,000 clones, 88% being singletons. The CDR3 sequence is 14 residues long. Germline loops: CDR1 SGHDT, CDR2 YYEEEE. The V end lost 4 bases, the J end lost 3 bases, and 13 bases lay between the germline ends. The sample was peripheral blood, taken on day 0 of AZD1222 vaccination. This chain links TRBV5-6 with TRBJ2-5; perhaps TRBD1 as D (6 bases). The TCR comes from an adult in good health. The CDR3: CASSRWTAEETQYF. CDR3 coding DNA: TGTGCCAGCAGCCGATGGACAGCGGAAGAGACCCAGTACTTC.